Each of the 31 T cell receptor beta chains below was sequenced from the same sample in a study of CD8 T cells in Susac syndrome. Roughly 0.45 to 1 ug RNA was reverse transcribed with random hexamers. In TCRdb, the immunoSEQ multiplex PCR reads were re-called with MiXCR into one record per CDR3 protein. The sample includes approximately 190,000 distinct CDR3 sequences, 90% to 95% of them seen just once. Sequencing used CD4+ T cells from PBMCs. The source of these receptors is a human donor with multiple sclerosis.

DNA of the CDR3: TGTGCCAGCTCACCACCGATGGACAGGGCCTCTGAAGCTTTCTTT. This codes for CASSPPMDRASEAFF. This sequence joins TRBV18 and TRBJ1-1, with 8 bases that match TRBD1. The CDR3 has 15 amino acids. Looked up from germline, CDR1 is KGHSH and CDR2 is LQKENI. V lost 0 bases and J lost 6; bases outside the gene matches: 6.

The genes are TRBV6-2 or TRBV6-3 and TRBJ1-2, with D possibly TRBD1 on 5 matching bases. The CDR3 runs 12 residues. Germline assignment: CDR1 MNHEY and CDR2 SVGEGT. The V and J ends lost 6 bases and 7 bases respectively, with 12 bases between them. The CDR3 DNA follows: TGTGCCAGCAGCGACAGTTACGGTGGCTACACCTTC. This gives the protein CASSDSYGGYTF.

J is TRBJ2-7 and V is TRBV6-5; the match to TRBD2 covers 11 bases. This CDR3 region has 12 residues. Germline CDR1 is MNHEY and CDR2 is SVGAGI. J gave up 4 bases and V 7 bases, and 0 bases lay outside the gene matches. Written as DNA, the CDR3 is TGTGCCAGCACTAGCGGGAGGTACGAGCAGTACTTC. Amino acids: CASTSGRYEQYF.

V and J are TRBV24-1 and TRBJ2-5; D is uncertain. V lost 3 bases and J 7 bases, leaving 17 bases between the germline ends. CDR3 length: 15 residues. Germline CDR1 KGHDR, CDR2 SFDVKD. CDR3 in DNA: TGTGCCACCAGTGATCCCGCGGATCCTAAGGTGACCCAGTACTTC. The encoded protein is CATSDPADPKVTQYF.

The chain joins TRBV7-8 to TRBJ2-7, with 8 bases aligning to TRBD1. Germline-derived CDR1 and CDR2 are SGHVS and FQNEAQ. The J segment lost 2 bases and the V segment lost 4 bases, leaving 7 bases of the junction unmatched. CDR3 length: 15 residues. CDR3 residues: CASSSTARGPYEQYF. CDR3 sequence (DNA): TGTGCCAGCAGCTCAACTGCCAGGGGGCCCTACGAGCAGTACTTC.

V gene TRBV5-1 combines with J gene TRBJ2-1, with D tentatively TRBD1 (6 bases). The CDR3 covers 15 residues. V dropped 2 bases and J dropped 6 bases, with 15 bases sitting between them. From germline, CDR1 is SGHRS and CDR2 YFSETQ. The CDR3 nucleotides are TGCGCCAGCAGCTTAACAGGGTCTGCAGGCAATGAGCAGTTCTTC. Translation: CASSLTGSAGNEQFF. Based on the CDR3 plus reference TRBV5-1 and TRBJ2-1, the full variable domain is KAGVTQTPRYLIKTRGQQVTLSCSPISGHRSVSWYQQTPGQGLQFLFEYFSETQRNKGNFPGRFSGRQFSNSRSEMNVSTLELGDSALYLCASSLTGSAGNEQFFGPGTRLTVL.

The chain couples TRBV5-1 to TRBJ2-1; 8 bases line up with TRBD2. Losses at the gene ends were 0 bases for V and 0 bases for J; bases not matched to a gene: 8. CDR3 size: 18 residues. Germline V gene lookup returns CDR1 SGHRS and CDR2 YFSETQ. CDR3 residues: CASSLEFGRGDSYNEQFF. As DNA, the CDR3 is TGCGCCAGCAGCTTGGAGTTCGGGCGGGGGGACTCCTACAATGAGCAGTTCTTC.

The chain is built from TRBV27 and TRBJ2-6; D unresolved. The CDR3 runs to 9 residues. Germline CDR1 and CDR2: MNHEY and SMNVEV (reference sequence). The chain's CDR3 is CAGANVLTF. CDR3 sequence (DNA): TGTGCTGGGGCCAACGTCCTGACTTTC.

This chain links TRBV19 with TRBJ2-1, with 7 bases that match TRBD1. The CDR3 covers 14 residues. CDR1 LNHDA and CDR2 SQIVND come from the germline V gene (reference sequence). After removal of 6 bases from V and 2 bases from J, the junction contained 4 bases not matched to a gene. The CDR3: CASRGDRAYNEQFF. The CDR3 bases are TGTGCCAGTAGAGGGGACAGAGCCTACAATGAGCAGTTCTTC. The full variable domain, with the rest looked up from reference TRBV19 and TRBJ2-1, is DGGITQSPKYLFRKEGQNVTLSCEQNLNHDAMYWYRQDPGQGLRLIYYSQIVNDFQKGDIAEGYSVSREKKESFPLTVTSAQKNPTAFYLCASRGDRAYNEQFFGPGTRLTVL.

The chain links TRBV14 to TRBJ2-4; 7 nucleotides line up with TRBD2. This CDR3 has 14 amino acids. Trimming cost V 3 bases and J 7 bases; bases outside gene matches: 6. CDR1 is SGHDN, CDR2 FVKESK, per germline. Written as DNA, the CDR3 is TGTGCCAGCAGCCAGAGCGGGGTTGTGAACATTCAGTACTTC. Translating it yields CASSQSGVVNIQYF.

This chain's CDR3 is CASSLNSARTEAFF. In DNA form, the CDR3 reads TGTGCCAGCAGCTTAAACAGCGCAAGAACTGAAGCTTTCTTT. The chain links TRBV7-2 to TRBJ1-1; D not resolved. Trimming left V 2 bases short and J 5 bases short, with 12 bases between. The CDR3 totals 14 residues. Per the germline V gene, CDR1 is SGHTA and CDR2 is FQGNSA.

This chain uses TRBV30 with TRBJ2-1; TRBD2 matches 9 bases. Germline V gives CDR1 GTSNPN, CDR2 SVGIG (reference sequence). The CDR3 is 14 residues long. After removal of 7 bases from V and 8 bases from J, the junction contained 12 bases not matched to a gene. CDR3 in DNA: TGTGCCTTCTATGGCGGGAGGGCGAGGGATGAGCAGTTCTTC. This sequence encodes CAFYGGRARDEQFF.

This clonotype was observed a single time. CDR3 sequence reads: CASGSLDEQFF. CDR3 nucleotide sequence: TGTGCCAGCGGGTCCCTTGATGAGCAGTTCTTC. The chain combines TRBV9 with TRBJ2-1; the D is unclear. V lost 7 bases and J 8 bases, leaving 10 bases between the germline ends. CDR1 is SGDLS and CDR2 is YYNGEE in the germline V gene. The CDR3 totals 11 residues.

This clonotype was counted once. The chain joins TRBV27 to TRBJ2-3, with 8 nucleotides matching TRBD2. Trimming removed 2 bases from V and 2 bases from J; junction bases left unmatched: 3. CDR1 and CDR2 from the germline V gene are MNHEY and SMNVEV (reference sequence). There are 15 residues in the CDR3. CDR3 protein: CASSLMGLDTDTQYF. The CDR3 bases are TGTGCCAGCAGTTTAATGGGACTAGACACAGATACGCAGTATTTT.

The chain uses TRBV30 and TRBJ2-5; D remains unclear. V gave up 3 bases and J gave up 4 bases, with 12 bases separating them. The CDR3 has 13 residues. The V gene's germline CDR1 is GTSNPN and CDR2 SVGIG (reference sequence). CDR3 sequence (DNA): TGTGCCTGGAGCATAGGGCAGCGAGAGACCCAGTACTTC. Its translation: CAWSIGQRETQYF.

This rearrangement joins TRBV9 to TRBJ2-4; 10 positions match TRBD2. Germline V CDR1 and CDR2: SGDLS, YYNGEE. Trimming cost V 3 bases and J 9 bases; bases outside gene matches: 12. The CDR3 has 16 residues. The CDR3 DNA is TGTGCCAGCAGCGCTGGACTAGCGGAGACTGGGAGCATTCAGTACTTC. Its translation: CASSAGLAETGSIQYF.

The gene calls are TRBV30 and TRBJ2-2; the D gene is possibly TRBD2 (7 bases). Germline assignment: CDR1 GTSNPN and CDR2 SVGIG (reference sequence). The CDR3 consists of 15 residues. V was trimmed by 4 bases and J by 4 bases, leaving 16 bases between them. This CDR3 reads CAWMGGPRITGELFF. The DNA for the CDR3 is TGTGCCTGGATGGGGGGGCCGAGGATCACCGGGGAGCTGTTTTTT.

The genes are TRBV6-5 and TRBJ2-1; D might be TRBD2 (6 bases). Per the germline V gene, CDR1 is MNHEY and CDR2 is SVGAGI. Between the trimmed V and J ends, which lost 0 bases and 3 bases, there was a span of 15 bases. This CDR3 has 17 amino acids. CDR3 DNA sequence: TGTGCCAGCAGTTACTCGGGTATGCGGGGTGTCTACAATGAGCAGTTCTTC. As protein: CASSYSGMRGVYNEQFF.

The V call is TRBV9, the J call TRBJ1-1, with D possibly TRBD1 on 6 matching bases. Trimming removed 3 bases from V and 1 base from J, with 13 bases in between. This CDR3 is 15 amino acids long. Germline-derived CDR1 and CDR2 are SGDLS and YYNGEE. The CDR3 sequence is CASSAPGHSNTEAFF. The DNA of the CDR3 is TGTGCCAGCAGCGCGCCGGGACATTCGAACACTGAAGCTTTCTTT.

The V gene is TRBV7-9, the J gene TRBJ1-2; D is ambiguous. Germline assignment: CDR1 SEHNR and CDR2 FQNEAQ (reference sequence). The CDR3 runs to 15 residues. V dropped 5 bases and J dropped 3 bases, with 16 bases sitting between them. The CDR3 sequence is CASSPPTLPDYGYTF. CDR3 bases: TGTGCCAGCAGCCCGCCGACCCTCCCGGACTATGGCTACACCTTC.

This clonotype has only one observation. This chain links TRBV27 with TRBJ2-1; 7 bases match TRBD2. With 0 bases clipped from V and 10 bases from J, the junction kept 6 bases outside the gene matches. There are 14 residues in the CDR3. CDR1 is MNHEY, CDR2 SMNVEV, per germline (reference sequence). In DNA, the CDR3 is TGTGCCAGCAGTTTATCCTTGGTCGGGAGGGAGCAGTTCTTC. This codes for CASSLSLVGREQFF.

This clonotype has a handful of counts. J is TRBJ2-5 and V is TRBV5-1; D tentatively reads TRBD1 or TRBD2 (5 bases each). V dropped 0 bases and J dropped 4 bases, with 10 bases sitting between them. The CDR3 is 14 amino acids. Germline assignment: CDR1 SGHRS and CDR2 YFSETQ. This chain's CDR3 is CASSLGQGRETQYF. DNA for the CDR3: TGCGCCAGCAGCTTGGGGCAGGGACGAGAGACCCAGTACTTC.

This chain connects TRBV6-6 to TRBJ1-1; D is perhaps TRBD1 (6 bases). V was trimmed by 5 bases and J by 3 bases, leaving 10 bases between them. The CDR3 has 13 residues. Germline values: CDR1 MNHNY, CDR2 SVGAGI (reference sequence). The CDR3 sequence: CASSKQGYTEAFF. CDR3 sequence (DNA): TGTGCCAGCAGTAAACAGGGCTACACTGAAGCTTTCTTT.

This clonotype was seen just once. The CDR3 bases are TGTGCCAGCAGCGCTAATCCACAGGGTGAAGCTTTCTTT. Translating gives CASSANPQGEAFF. V and J are TRBV9 and TRBJ1-1; tentative D call: TRBD1 (6 bases). The ends were cut back, 3 bases at V and 7 bases at J, with 13 bases in the middle. The CDR3 extends over 13 amino acids. The V gene's germline CDR1 is SGDLS and CDR2 YYNGEE.

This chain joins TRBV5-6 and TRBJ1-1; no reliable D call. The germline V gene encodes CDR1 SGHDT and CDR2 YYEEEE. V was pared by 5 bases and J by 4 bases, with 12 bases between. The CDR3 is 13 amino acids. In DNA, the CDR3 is TGTGCCAGCAGGGTGTGGCATGGCACTGAAGCTTTCTTT. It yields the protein CASRVWHGTEAFF. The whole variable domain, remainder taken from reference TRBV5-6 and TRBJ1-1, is DAGVTQSPTHLIKTRGQQVTLRCSPKSGHDTVSWYQQALGQGPQFIFQYYEEEERQRGNFPDRFSGHQFPNYSSELNVNALLLGDSALYLCASRVWHGTEAFFGQGTRLTVV.

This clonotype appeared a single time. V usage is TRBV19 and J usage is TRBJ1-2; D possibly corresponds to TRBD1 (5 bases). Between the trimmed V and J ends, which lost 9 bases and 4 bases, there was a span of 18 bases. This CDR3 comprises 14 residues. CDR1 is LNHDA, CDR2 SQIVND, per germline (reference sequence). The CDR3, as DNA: TGTGCCAGCGGGGTAACAGGTTTCGCCTATGGCTACACCTTC. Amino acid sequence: CASGVTGFAYGYTF.

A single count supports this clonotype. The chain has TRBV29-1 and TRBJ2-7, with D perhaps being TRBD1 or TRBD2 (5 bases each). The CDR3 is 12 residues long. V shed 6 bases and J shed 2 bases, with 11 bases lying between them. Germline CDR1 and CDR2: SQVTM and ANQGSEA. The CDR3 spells CSVGRGAYEQYF. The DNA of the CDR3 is TGCAGCGTGGGACGGGGAGCCTACGAGCAGTACTTC.

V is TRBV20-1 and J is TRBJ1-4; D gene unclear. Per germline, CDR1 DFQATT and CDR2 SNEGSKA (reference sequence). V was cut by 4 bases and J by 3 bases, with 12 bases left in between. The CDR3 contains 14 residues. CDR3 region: CSATEGIANEKLFF. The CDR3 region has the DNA TGCAGTGCTACGGAAGGTATAGCTAATGAAAAACTGTTTTTT.

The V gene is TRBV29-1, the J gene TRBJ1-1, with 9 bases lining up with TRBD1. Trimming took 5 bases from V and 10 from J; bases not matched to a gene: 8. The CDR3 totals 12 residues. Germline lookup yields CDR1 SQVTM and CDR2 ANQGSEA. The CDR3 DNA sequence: TGCAGCGTTACAGGGGGCAGTTCCGTAGCTTTCTTT. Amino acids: CSVTGGSSVAFF.

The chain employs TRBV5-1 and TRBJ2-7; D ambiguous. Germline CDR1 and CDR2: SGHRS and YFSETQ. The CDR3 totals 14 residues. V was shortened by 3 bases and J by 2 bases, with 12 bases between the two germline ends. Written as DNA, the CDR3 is TGCGCCAGCAGCTCTCAAACGGCTGCCTACGAGCAGTACTTC. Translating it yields CASSSQTAAYEQYF.

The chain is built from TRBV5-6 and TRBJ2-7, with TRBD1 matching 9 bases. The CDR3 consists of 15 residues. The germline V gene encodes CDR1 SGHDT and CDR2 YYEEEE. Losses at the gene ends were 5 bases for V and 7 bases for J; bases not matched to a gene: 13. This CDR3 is CASSPREQGAREQYF. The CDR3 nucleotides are TGTGCCAGCAGTCCTAGGGAACAGGGGGCGCGGGAGCAGTACTTC. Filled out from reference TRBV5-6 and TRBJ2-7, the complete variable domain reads DAGVTQSPTHLIKTRGQQVTLRCSPKSGHDTVSWYQQALGQGPQFIFQYYEEEERQRGNFPDRFSGHQFPNYSSELNVNALLLGDSALYLCASSPREQGAREQYFGPGTRLTVT.